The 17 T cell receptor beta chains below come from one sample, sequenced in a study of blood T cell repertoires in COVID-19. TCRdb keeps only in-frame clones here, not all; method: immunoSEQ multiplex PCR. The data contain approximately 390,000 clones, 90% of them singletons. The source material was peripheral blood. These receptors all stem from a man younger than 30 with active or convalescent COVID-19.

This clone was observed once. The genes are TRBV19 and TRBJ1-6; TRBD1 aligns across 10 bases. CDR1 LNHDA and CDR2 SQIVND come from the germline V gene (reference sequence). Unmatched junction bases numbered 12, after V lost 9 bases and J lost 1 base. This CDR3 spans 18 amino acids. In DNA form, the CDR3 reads TGTGCCAGGCCTCGGGACAGGGGTAATGTGTCCTATAATTCACCCCTCCACTTT. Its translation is CARPRDRGNVSYNSPLHF.

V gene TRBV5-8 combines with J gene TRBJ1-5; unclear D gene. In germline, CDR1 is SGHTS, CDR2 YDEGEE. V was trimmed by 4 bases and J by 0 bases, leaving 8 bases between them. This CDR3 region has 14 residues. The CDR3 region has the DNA TGTGCCAGCAGCCGTCAGTATAGCAATCAGCCCCAGCATTTT. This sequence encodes CASSRQYSNQPQHF.

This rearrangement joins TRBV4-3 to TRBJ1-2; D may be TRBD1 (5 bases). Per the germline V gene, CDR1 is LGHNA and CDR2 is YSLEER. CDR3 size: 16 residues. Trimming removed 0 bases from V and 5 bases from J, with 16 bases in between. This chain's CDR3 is CASSQDSLGGIYGYTF. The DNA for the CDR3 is TGCGCCAGCAGCCAAGATTCGTTGGGGGGAATATATGGCTACACCTTC.

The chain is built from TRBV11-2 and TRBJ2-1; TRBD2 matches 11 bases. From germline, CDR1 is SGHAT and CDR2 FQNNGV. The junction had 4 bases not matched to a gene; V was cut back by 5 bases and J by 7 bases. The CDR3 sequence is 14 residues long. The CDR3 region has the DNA TGTGCCAGCAGCCCAAGGACTAGCGGGAATGAGCAGTTCTTC. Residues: CASSPRTSGNEQFF.

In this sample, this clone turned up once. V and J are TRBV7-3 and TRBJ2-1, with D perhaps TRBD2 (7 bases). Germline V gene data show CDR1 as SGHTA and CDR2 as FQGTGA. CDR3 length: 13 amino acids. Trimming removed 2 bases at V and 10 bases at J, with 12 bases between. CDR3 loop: CASSLWGGHEQFF. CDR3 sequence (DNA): TGTGCCAGCAGCTTATGGGGGGGCCACGAGCAGTTCTTC.

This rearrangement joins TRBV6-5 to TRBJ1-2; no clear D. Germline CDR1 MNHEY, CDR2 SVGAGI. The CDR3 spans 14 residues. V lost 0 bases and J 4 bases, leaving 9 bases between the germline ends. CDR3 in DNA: TGTGCCAGCAGTTACTCGAGGTCTTCCTATGGCTACACCTTC. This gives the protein CASSYSRSSYGYTF.

The CDR3 region has the DNA TGTGCCAGTAGTTTCCTGAGGGGGCAGCCCCAGCATTTT. This codes for CASSFLRGQPQHF. The chain is built from TRBV19 and TRBJ1-5, with D tentatively TRBD1 (6 bases). Trimming pared 5 bases from V and 7 bases from J, leaving 12 bases between. Germline V CDR1 and CDR2: LNHDA, SQIVND (reference sequence). The CDR3 is made up of 13 amino acids. Complete variable domain (other parts from reference TRBV19 and TRBJ1-5): DGGITQSPKYLFRKEGQNVTLSCEQNLNHDAMYWYRQDPGQGLRLIYYSQIVNDFQKGDIAEGYSVSREKKESFPLTVTSAQKNPTAFYLCASSFLRGQPQHFGDGTRLSIL.

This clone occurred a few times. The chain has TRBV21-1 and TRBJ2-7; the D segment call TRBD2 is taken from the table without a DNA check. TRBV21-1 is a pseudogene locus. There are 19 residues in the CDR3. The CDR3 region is CASSKEGGTPTGVPYEQYF. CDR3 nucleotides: TGTGCCAGCAGCAAAGAGGGCGGGACTCCCACCGGGGTACCCTACGAGCAGTACTTC.

CDR3 sequence (DNA): TGTGCCACCAAGGGGTCAGAGAACACTGAAGCTTTCTTT. Translation: CATKGSENTEAFF. This sequence joins TRBV24-1 and TRBJ1-1, with a possible D match to TRBD1 (5 bases). Trimming took off 8 bases at V and 1 base at J, with 10 bases between the two ends. From germline, CDR1 is KGHDR and CDR2 SFDVKD. This CDR3 has 13 amino acids.

This CDR3 is CASSVAGPGNTIYF. In DNA, the CDR3 is TGTGCCAGCAGCGTAGCTGGGCCCGGAAACACCATATATTTT. V usage is TRBV9 and J usage is TRBJ1-3; D unresolved. V was cut by 0 bases and J by 4 bases, with 8 bases left in between. Germline V gene sequence: CDR1 SGDLS, CDR2 YYNGEE. The length of the CDR3 is 14 residues.

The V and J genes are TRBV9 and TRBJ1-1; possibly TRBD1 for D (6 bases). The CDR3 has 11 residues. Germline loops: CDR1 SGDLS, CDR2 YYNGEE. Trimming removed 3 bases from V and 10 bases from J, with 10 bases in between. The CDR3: CASSAIQGAFF. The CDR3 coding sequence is TGTGCCAGCAGCGCAATACAGGGAGCTTTCTTT.

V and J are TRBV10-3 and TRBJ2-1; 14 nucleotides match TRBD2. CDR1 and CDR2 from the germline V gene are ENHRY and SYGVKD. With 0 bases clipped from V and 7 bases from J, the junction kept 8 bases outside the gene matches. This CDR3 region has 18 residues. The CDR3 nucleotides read TGTGCCATCAGTGAGTCCTTCGGGACTAGCGGGAGTGGAAATGAGCAGTTCTTC. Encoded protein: CAISESFGTSGSGNEQFF.

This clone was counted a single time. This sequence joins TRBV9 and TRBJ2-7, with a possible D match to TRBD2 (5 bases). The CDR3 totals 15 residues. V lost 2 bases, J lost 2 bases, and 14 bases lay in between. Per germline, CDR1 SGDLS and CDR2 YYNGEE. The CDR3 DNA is TGTGCCAGCAGCGTTAGCCACGGGGTTCCCTACGAGCAGTACTTC. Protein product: CASSVSHGVPYEQYF.

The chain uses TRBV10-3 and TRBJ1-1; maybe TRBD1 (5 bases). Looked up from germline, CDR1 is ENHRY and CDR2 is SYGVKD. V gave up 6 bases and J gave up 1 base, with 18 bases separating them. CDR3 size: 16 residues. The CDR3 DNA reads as TGTGCCATCAGGACCGACAGCCCTAGACAGAACACTGAAGCTTTCTTT. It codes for CAIRTDSPRQNTEAFF.

The CDR3 coding sequence is TGCAGCGTTGAAGACTTTCAGGGGCGGGCCGGGGAGCTGTTTTTT. It yields the protein CSVEDFQGRAGELFF. The chain combines TRBV29-1 with TRBJ2-2, with D tentatively TRBD1 (6 bases). V was cut by 0 bases and J by 6 bases, with 14 bases left in between. In germline, CDR1 is SQVTM, CDR2 ANQGSEA. The CDR3 consists of 15 residues.

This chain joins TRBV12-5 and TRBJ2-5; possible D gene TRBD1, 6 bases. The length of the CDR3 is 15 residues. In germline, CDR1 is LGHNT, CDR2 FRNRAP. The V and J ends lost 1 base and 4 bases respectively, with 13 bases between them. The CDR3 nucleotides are TGTGCTAGTGGTTTGGACGGACAGAGGGGAGAGACCCAGTACTTC. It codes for CASGLDGQRGETQYF.

CDR3 coding DNA: TGTGCCAGCAGCCAAGGTCCAGGGGGCAACACTGAAGCTTTCTTT. Its protein is CASSQGPGGNTEAFF. V usage is TRBV3-1 (or the pseudogene TRBV3-2) and J usage is TRBJ1-1; 8 nucleotides match TRBD1. Germline CDR1 reads LGHDT; CDR2 reads YNNKEL (reference sequence). V shed 1 base, J shed 2 bases, and the junction held 3 bases outside the gene matches. This CDR3 spans 15 amino acids.